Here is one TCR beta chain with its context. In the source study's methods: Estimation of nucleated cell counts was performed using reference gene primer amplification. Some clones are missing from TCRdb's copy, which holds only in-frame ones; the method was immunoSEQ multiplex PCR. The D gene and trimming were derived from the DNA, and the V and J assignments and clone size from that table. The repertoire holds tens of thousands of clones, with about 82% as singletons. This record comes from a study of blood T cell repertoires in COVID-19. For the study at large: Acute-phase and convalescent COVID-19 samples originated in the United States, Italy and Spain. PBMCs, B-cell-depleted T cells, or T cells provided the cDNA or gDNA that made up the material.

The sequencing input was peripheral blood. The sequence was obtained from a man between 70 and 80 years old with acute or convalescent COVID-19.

The CDR3 region has the DNA TGTGCCAGCAGCCAAGGATGGCAGACTCGCTCCTACGAGCAGTACTTC. Translated: CASSQGWQTRSYEQYF. V usage is TRBV3-1 (or the pseudogene TRBV3-2) and J usage is TRBJ2-7, with D uncertain. The length of the CDR3 is 16 residues. V lost 1 base and J lost 0, with 13 bases in between. The germline V gene has CDR1 LGHDT and CDR2 YNNKEL (reference sequence).